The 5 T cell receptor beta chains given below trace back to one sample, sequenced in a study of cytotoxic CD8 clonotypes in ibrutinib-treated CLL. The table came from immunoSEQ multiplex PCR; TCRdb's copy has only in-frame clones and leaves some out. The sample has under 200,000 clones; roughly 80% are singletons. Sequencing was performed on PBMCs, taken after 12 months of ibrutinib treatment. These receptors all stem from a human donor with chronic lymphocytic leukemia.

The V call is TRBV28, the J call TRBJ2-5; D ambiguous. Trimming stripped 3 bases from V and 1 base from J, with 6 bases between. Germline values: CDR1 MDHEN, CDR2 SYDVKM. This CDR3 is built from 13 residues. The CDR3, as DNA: TGTGCCAGCAGTTTGAACAGCCAAGAGACCCAGTACTTC. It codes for CASSLNSQETQYF.

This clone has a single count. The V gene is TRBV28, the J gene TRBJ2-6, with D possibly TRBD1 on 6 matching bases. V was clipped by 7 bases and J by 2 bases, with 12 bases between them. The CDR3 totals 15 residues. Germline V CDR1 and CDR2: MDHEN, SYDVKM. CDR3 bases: TGTGCCAGCACCACAGGGACCCCTGGGGCCAACGTCCTGACTTTC. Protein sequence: CASTTGTPGANVLTF.

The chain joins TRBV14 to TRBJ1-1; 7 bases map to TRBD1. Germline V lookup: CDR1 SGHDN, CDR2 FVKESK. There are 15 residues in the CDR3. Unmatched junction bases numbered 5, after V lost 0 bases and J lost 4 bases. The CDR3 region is CASSQDRQGGTEAFF. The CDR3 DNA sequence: TGTGCCAGCAGCCAAGATCGACAGGGAGGCACTGAAGCTTTCTTT.

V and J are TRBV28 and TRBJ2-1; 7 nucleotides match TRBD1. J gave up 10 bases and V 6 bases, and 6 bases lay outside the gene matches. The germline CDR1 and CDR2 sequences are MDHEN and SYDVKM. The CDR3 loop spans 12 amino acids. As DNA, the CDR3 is TGTGCCAGCAGGACGGGACAGCCAGAGCAGTTCTTC. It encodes CASRTGQPEQFF.

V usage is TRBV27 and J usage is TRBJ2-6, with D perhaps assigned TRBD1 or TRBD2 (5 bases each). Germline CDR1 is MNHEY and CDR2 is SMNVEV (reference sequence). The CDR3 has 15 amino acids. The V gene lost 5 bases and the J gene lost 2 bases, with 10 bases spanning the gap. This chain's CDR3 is CASSPRGAGANVLTF. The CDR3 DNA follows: TGTGCCAGCAGTCCCCGAGGGGCTGGGGCCAACGTCCTGACTTTC.